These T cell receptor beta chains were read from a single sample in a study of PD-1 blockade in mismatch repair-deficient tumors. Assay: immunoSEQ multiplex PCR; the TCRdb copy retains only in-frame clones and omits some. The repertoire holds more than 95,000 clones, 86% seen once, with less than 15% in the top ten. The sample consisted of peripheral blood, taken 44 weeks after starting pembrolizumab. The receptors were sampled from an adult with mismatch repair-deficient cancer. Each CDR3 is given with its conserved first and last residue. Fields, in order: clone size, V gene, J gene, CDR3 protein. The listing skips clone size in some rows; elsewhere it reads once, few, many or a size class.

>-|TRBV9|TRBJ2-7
CASSPPGQNYEQYF
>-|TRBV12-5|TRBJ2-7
CASGLDRGGYEQYF
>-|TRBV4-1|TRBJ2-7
CASSQDRTSGIYEQYF
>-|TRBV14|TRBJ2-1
CASSQEGTSGRKQFF
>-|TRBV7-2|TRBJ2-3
CASSLFSGLAGPPTDTQYF
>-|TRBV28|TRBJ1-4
CASSFLSATNEKLFF
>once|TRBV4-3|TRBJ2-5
CASSQAWNQETQYF
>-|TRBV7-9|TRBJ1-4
CASSLGASLGPNEKLFF
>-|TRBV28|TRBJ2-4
CASSLSGRVVYIQYF
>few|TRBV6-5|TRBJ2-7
CASRAGPTYEQYF
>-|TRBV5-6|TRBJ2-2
CASSLAGANTGELFF
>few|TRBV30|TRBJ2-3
CAWQRVQSTDTQYF
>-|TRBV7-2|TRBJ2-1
CASSLGTSGSNEQFF
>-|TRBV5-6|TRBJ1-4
CASSFGQGRATNEKLFF
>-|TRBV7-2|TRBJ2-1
CASSEGTSGTQDRFF
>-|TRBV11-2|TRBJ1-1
CASSPQRDTEAFF
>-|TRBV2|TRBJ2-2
CASSVRGDGELFF
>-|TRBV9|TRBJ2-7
CASSAEGTGGLEQYF
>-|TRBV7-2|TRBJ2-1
CASSLGLAGGNEQFF
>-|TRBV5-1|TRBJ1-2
CASSDQGQRNNYGYTF
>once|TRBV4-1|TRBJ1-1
CASSQVPTGNTEAFF
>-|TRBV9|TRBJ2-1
CASSVGRSRSSYNEQFF
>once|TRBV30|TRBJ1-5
CAWNQGGNQPQHF
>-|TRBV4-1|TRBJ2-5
CASSPPTSRETQYF
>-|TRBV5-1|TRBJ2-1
CASSQPGGWTSNEQFF
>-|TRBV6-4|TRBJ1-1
CASLALSGEAFF
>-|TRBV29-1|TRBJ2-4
CSAEGQGVSKNIQYF
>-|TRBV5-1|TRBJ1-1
CASSFLSRDTEAFF
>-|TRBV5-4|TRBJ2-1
CASSVVGGEQFF
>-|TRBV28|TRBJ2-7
CASSTGAKIYEQYF
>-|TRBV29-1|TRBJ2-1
CSVGRDSGAGGYNEQFF
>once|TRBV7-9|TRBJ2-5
CASSFGTGKETQYF
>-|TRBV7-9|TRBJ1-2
CASSLGTGVGYTF
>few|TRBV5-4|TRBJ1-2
CASSEPGQGNYGYTF
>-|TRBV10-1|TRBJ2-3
CASSEGTSGGFGTQYF
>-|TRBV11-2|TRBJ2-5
CASSLVRRALKTQYF
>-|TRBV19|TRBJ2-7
CASSIAGGSYEQYF
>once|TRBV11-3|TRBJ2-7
CASSPGRSYEQYF
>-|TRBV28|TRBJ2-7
CASRGTETYEQYF
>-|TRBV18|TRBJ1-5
CASSGVTGNNQPQHF
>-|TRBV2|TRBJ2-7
CASSELSGRYYEQYF
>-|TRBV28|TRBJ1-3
CASTPDREESTIYF
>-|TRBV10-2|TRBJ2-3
CASSSRGRGGRDTQYF
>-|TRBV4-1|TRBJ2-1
CASSQVGSYNEQFF
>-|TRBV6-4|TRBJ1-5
CASSDRDSNSNQPQHF
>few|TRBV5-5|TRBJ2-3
CASSFDVDTQYF
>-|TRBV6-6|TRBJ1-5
CASSYRPGDQPQHF
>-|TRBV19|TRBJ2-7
CASMPGQHSYEQYF
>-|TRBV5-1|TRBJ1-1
CASSFTGEAFF